What follows are 6 T cell receptor beta chains derived from one specimen sequenced in a study of patients with pleural tuberculosis. TCRdb reprocessed the reads via MiXCR and lists one record per CDR3 protein. This sample yields almost 30,000 distinct CDR3 sequences, of which roughly 18% are seen a single time; roughly 3.6% belongs to the top ten. Sequenced: peripheral blood. These receptors all stem from a human donor with pleural tuberculosis.

This sequence joins TRBV15 and TRBJ2-5; D not resolved. The V end was cut by 4 bases, the J end by 0 bases, with 15 bases between. The germline V gene has CDR1 LNHNV and CDR2 YYDKDF (reference sequence). The CDR3 extends over 16 amino acids. The CDR3 sequence: CATSKGLGRYQETQYF. CDR3 DNA sequence: TGTGCCACCAGCAAAGGCTTAGGACGGTACCAAGAGACCCAGTACTTC.

This clonotype was seen repeatedly, ten times or more. The chain joins TRBV12-3 or TRBV12-4 to TRBJ1-1; no reliable D call. V was trimmed by 10 bases and J by 1 base, leaving 10 bases between them. This CDR3 contains 12 residues. The CDR3 loop is CATCVPNTEAFF. The CDR3 bases are TGTGCCACATGTGTTCCGAACACTGAAGCTTTCTTT.

This clonotype has at least ten counts. CDR3 amino acids: CASSPSWTGAFF. The CDR3 nucleotides are TGTGCCAGCAGCCCTTCCTGGACAGGAGCTTTCTTT. V usage is TRBV7-9 and J usage is TRBJ1-1; 7 nucleotides agree with TRBD1. Trimming cost V 5 bases and J 10 bases; bases outside gene matches: 7. The CDR3 has 12 residues. The germline gives CDR1 SEHNR, CDR2 FQNEAQ (reference sequence).

This clonotype has ten or more counts. This chain joins TRBV29-1 and TRBJ1-2, with TRBD1 identical over 7 bases. The length of the CDR3 is 14 residues. V shed 4 bases and J 6 bases; nucleotides not matched to a gene: 11. From germline, CDR1 is SQVTM and CDR2 ANQGSEA. The CDR3 DNA reads as TGCAGCGTTGTGGAAGGGAATCAGGGGGATGGCTACACCTTC. It codes for CSVVEGNQGDGYTF.

The chain uses TRBV12-3 or TRBV12-4 and TRBJ1-2; D remains unclear. V lost 7 bases and J lost 1, with 16 bases in between. The CDR3 is made up of 15 amino acids. The CDR3 DNA sequence: TGTGCCAGCACCCCGGGTGGGCCGATTAACTATGGCTACACCTTC. Its protein product is CASTPGGPINYGYTF.

This clonotype occurred many times. The rearrangement joins TRBV10-3 to TRBJ2-1; weak D call: TRBD2 (6 bases). V lost 6 bases, J lost 6 bases, and 12 bases lay in between. The CDR3 sequence is 13 residues long. From germline, CDR1 is ENHRY and CDR2 SYGVKD. CDR3 coding DNA: TGTGCCATCAGACCCGGAGGGGCCAATGAGCAGTTCTTC. Its protein product is CAIRPGGANEQFF.